The subject of this entry is one T cell receptor (beta chain). This sample was included in a study of blood T cell repertoires in COVID-19. As for the study in general: The United States, Italy and Spain were the sources of the acute and convalescent COVID-19 samples. Sources were T cells, B-cell-depleted T cells, or PBMCs; the material itself was cDNA or gDNA.

In the original workflow: Reference gene primer amplification gave estimated nucleated cell counts. TCRdb keeps only in-frame clones here, not all; method: immunoSEQ multiplex PCR. For V, J and clone size, that table is used; D and trimming come from the DNA. The sample has about 99,000 clones; about 85% are singletons. The clonotype originates from a man aged 50 or older in a cohort sampled during active COVID-19. What was sequenced was peripheral blood.

The CDR3 here is CANELPGANVLTF. The CDR3 nucleotides read TGTGCCAACGAACTACCTGGGGCCAACGTCCTGACTTTC. This sequence joins TRBV2 and TRBJ2-6, with D unresolved. CDR1 SNHLY and CDR2 FYNNEI come from the germline V gene. The CDR3 extends over 13 amino acids. V lost 10 bases and J 2 bases, leaving 9 bases between the germline ends. Filled out from reference TRBV2 and TRBJ2-6, the complete variable domain reads EPEVTQTPSHQVTQMGQEVILRCVPISNHLYFYWYRQILGQKVEFLVSFYNNEISEKSEIFDDQFSVERPDGSNFTLKIRSTKLEDSAMYFCANELPGANVLTFGAGSRLTVL.